This paragraph reports one T cell receptor beta chain. The target of this receptor is not known. No qualities accompany the bases; no much larger clone lies one base away. These data belong to a study of blood T cell repertoires in COVID-19 (TCRdb year 2020). In the study overall: The collaborator samples originated in the United States, Italy and Spain and spanned the acute and convalescent phases of COVID-19. The material from the prospective study consisted of cDNA or gDNA derived from T cells, B-cell-depleted T cells, or PBMCs. Subjects who had been exposed to COVID-19, were actively infected with it, or had recovered from it provided the deeply sampled blood TCRbeta repertoires that made up the dataset. The repertoires were made available in a free public database intended to serve as a resource for research on the immune response to SARS-CoV-2. Samples were obtained from the ongoing ImmuneRACE study (first 160 participants) and from 950 to 1,500 subjects provided by 6 global collaborators. A de-identified subject ID, COVID-19 status, age in years and sex were almost always included in the sample metadata. HLA class I and class II types, where available, came from metadata supplied by the sample provider rather than from assay-based typing. Overall results and qualifications from the work: The amount of clinical and demographic metadata varied by source and participant and was provided uncurated.

TCRbeta CDR3 regions were amplified from genomic DNA by means of the immunoSEQ Assay, a bias-controlled multiplex PCR. As for how the authors treated the data: The number of nucleated cells in each sample was estimated from the amplification of reference gene primers within the assay. Sequence reads were collapsed and filtered to measure the absolute abundance of every unique TCRbeta CDR3 rearrangement. For each sample, productive Simpson clonality was calculated as the square root of Simpson's diversity index over productive rearrangements. Entries here come from immuneACCESS through TCRdb and include only in-frame sequences with V and J called. Some clones fail to appear in such tables; in the studies checked, an unresolved V gene covers under half of the shortfall, and the cause of the remainder is unknown. That table is the source of V, J and clone size, and D and trimming were worked out from the DNA. The sample includes about 59,000 clones, with approximately 80% observed a single time. 7.2% of the sample rests with the top ten.

Whole blood was collected in K2EDTA tubes by collaborating institutions according to the institutions' own protocols. For TCRbeta analysis, collaborators shipped samples as frozen whole blood, isolated PBMCs, or DNA extracted from either of those sample types. The CDR3, from cysteine to phenylalanine, totals 16 residues. Only the CDR3 region is kept as DNA, spanning 48 bases read in frame from base 1. The germline V gene gives CDR1 as MNHEY and CDR2 as SVGAGI. Clipping removes 0 bases from V and 4 bases from J, with 8 as the unmatched junction base count. Rearrangement joined TRBV6-5 to TRBJ1-2; 7 middle bases align to TRBD1. What was sequenced was peripheral blood. This clonotype originated in a man in his fifties or sixties with acute or convalescent COVID-19. The CDR3 region: CASSYSRRGQSYGYTF. The DNA is TGTGCCAGCAGTTACTCGAGGAGGGGACAGAGCTATGGCTACACCTTC.